The present TCR beta chain was sequenced within a study of Ad26.COV2.S vaccination and SARS-CoV-2 variants. Noted treatment: 19 received Ad26.COV2.S at low or high dose, single or two shots; about 5 received placebo; per-sample allocation not given. Vaccine and placebo recipients were sampled on day 63 after the first injection. Method: immunoSEQ multiplex PCR; TCRdb's copy keeps in-frame clones and lacks some. The data contain some 350,000 clones, approximately 81% of them singletons. A remark on this clone: Its target is not known.

Study-wide results and limits: The analyses of TCR breadth and depth may have understated the size of total T cell responses.

The input for sequencing was peripheral blood, taken in a trial of Ad26.COV2.S vaccine versus placebo. This TCR was recovered from a person between 18 and 59 years old who received the Ad26.COV2.S COVID-19 vaccine or a placebo.

CDR3 protein: CASSIGGVMADTQYF. The CDR3 nucleotides read TGTGCCAGTAGTATCGGTGGGGTCATGGCAGATACGCAGTATTTT. The V gene is TRBV19, the J gene TRBJ2-3; D not certain. Trimming took 3 bases from V and 4 from J, leaving 14 bases between them. This CDR3 region has 15 residues. CDR1 is LNHDA, CDR2 SQIVND, per germline (reference sequence).